The rows below give T cell receptor beta chains drawn from one sample of a study of neurological immune-mediated disorders. A single record per CDR3 protein comes from TCRdb applying MiXCR to the 5' RACE reads. The profile shows 65,000 to 80,000 distinct CDR3 sequences, 4.5% to 6% of them singletons. The source material was PBMCs. The source of these receptors is a woman between 65 and 79 years old with multiple sclerosis. Each CDR3 is given with its conserved first and last residue. Fields, in order: V gene, D gene, J gene, clone size, CDR3 DNA, CDR3 protein. A D gene is named only where the DNA matches it firmly. The size of a clone is reported for some rows only, either as once, few or many, or as a class for expanded clones.

V gene: TRBV7-2; D gene: .; J gene: TRBJ2-7; clone size: few; CDR3 DNA: TGTGCCAGCAGCTTTGGGTTTCGGGCCTACGAGCAGTACTTC; CDR3 protein: CASSFGFRAYEQYF
V gene: TRBV6-6; D gene: .; J gene: TRBJ1-5; clone size: many; CDR3 DNA: TGTGCCAGCAGTTATCGCGGGTCGGGCAGCAATCAGCCCCAGCATTTT; CDR3 protein: CASSYRGSGSNQPQHF
V gene: TRBV9; D gene: .; J gene: TRBJ2-3; clone size: .; CDR3 DNA: TGTGCCAGCAGCGTAAAGACCAAGGAGGGACAAGGGGGCGCAGATACGCAGTATTTT; CDR3 protein: CASSVKTKEGQGGADTQYF
V gene: TRBV7-9; D gene: TRBD1; J gene: TRBJ2-7; clone size: many; CDR3 DNA: TGTGCCAGCAGCTTAGCTACAGGGGCTACGGGGGAGCAGTACTTC; CDR3 protein: CASSLATGATGEQYF
V gene: TRBV28; D gene: .; J gene: TRBJ2-7; clone size: many; CDR3 DNA: TGTGCCAGCATTCTAACAAGGGGACCGTCCTACGAGCAGTACTTC; CDR3 protein: CASILTRGPSYEQYF
V gene: TRBV29-1; D gene: .; J gene: TRBJ1-1; clone size: many; CDR3 DNA: TGCAGCGTTGAAAGGCACCCGGGCACTGAAGCTTTCTTT; CDR3 protein: CSVERHPGTEAFF
V gene: TRBV2; D gene: .; J gene: TRBJ2-2; clone size: many; CDR3 DNA: TGTGCCAGCAACCCCCACGCCCACACCGGGGAGCTGTTTTTT; CDR3 protein: CASNPHAHTGELFF
V gene: TRBV9; D gene: .; J gene: TRBJ2-7; clone size: many; CDR3 DNA: TGTGCCAGCAGCGTAGGCGACGTGGGCTCCTACGAGCAGTACTTC; CDR3 protein: CASSVGDVGSYEQYF
V gene: TRBV5-1; D gene: TRBD1; J gene: TRBJ2-5; clone size: many; CDR3 DNA: TGCGCCAGCAGCCCCCAGGGGGCCCAAGAGACCCAGTACTTC; CDR3 protein: CASSPQGAQETQYF
V gene: TRBV18; D gene: .; J gene: TRBJ2-7; clone size: many; CDR3 DNA: TGTGCCAGCTCACCGTCGACAGGCGGGGACGAGCAGTACTTC; CDR3 protein: CASSPSTGGDEQYF
V gene: TRBV20-1; D gene: .; J gene: TRBJ2-5; clone size: many; CDR3 DNA: TGCAGTGCTAGAGAAATGGGAGAGGTCGGAGAGACCCAGTACTTC; CDR3 protein: CSAREMGEVGETQYF
V gene: TRBV10-3; D gene: .; J gene: TRBJ1-3; clone size: few; CDR3 DNA: TGTGCCATCAGTGAGTCCGACACCATATATTTT; CDR3 protein: CAISESDTIYF
V gene: TRBV18; D gene: .; J gene: TRBJ2-7; clone size: few; CDR3 DNA: TGTGCCAGCTCACCCTACTCCGACTCCTACGAGCAGTACTTC; CDR3 protein: CASSPYSDSYEQYF